The 28 T cell receptor beta chains in this list originate from one sample, sequenced in a study of T cells in Graves' hyperthyroidism and ophthalmopathy. The source material, RNA transcripts, was used to amplify TCR beta CDR3 regions. The primer set for the first-round RT-PCR of the TCR CDR3 was HTBI. TCRdb reprocessed the multiplex PCR reads via MiXCR and lists one record per CDR3 protein. Found here are a few hundred thousand distinct CDR3 sequences, under 60% of them singletons; the top ten hold more than 7.5%. The sequenced sample consisted of peripheral blood or thyroid tissue (not recorded which). The source of these receptors is a woman between 18 and 29 years old with Graves' hyperthyroidism.

This clonotype was recorded at least ten times. This chain joins TRBV29-1 and TRBJ2-7; 8 positions match TRBD1. Germline CDR1 SQVTM, CDR2 ANQGSEA. This CDR3 has 14 amino acids. Germline trimming cut 7 bases from V and 3 bases from J; bases unmatched to any gene: 11. CDR3 amino acids: CSAGGQGAYYEQYF. CDR3 bases: TGCAGCGCTGGAGGGCAGGGGGCCTACTACGAGCAGTACTTC.

This chain connects TRBV5-6 to TRBJ1-6, with 10 bases that match TRBD1. Germline V gene lookup returns CDR1 SGHDT and CDR2 YYEEEE. This CDR3 has 17 residues. J was trimmed by 0 bases and V by 5 bases; bases with no gene match: 5. The CDR3: CASRTGGYDSYNSPLHF. CDR3 sequence (DNA): TGTGCCAGCAGGACAGGGGGCTACGACTCCTATAATTCACCCCTCCACTTT.

This clonotype was seen repeatedly, ten times or more. CDR3 bases: TGCGCCAGCAGCCAAGATCTCGGCAGGGCGAGGGGGAGCAATCAGCCCCAGCATTTT. Encoded protein: CASSQDLGRARGSNQPQHF. The V and J genes are TRBV4-3 and TRBJ1-5, with D perhaps TRBD1 (6 bases). Per the germline V gene, CDR1 is LGHNA and CDR2 is YSLEER. The V and J ends lost 0 bases and 1 base respectively, with 19 bases between them. The CDR3 runs to 19 residues.

This clonotype was observed at least ten times. The chain joins TRBV12-3 or TRBV12-4 to TRBJ2-7; D is possibly TRBD1 (6 bases). CDR3 size: 13 residues. With 6 bases removed from V and 7 bases from J, the gap between germline ends came to 16 bases. CDR3 protein: CASSGRGHGEQYF. CDR3 bases: TGTGCCAGCAGCGGCAGGGGACATGGGGAGCAGTACTTC.

The rearrangement joins TRBV11-3 to TRBJ2-6; 8 nucleotides agree with TRBD1. CDR1 and CDR2 from the germline V gene are SGHNT and YENEEA. The CDR3 loop spans 15 amino acids. V lost 10 bases and J lost 0; bases outside the gene matches: 5. CDR3 residues: CATGTGISGANVLTF. CDR3 sequence (DNA): TGTGCCACCGGGACAGGAATCTCTGGGGCCAACGTCCTGACTTTC.

The V call is TRBV15, the J call TRBJ2-7; no firm D call. The CDR3 is 16 amino acids. Per germline, CDR1 LNHNV and CDR2 YYDKDF (reference sequence). V lost 3 bases and J 0 bases, leaving 15 bases between the germline ends. The chain's CDR3 is CATSSETGESSYEQYF. In DNA form, the CDR3 reads TGTGCCACCAGCAGTGAAACCGGAGAGAGCTCCTACGAGCAGTACTTC.

This chain connects TRBV5-4 to TRBJ1-1; TRBD1 agrees at 8 bases. The V gene end was trimmed by 1 base and the J gene end by 6 bases; junction bases not matched to a gene: 8. The CDR3 loop spans 15 amino acids. Germline CDR1 and CDR2: SGHNT and YYREEE (reference sequence). In DNA form, the CDR3 reads TGTGCCAGCAGCTTGATCGGCAGGGGGCTCCCTGAAGCTTTCTTT. Translation gives CASSLIGRGLPEAFF.

This clonotype was seen just once. V and J are TRBV7-2 and TRBJ2-7; 7 nucleotides line up with TRBD1. Germline CDR1 is SGHTA and CDR2 is FQGNSA. V shed 1 base and J 7 bases; nucleotides not matched to a gene: 10. This CDR3 is built from 15 residues. The CDR3 bases are TGTGCCAGCAGCTTAGGAGGGGGCGCGGACAATGAGCAGTACTTC. Translated: CASSLGGGADNEQYF.

Worth noting for this clonotype: A much larger clone lies a single base off, so this may be a read error. CDR3 DNA: TGTGCCAGTAGTATAGATCGGACAGGGATGCCCTCGGTGCAGTACTTC. Translation gives CASSIDRTGMPSVQYF. The genes are TRBV19 and TRBJ2-7, with 8 bases lining up with TRBD1. The CDR3 spans 16 residues. The J segment lost 9 bases and the V segment lost 0 bases, leaving 13 bases of the junction unmatched. Germline CDR1 and CDR2: LNHDA and SQIVND (reference sequence).

The rearrangement links TRBV10-3 to TRBJ2-1; D possibly matches TRBD1 or TRBD2 (5 bases each). Germline values: CDR1 ENHRY, CDR2 SYGVKD. The CDR3 length is 12 residues. Between the trimmed V and J ends, which lost 8 bases and 6 bases, there was a span of 11 bases. The CDR3 region has the DNA TGTGCCATCGGGACCGACCCCAATGAGCAGTTCTTC. Translating it yields CAIGTDPNEQFF.

This clonotype was recorded many times. The V and J genes are TRBV2 and TRBJ2-7; 9 bases agree with TRBD2. Germline assignment: CDR1 SNHLY and CDR2 FYNNEI. With V trimmed by 2 bases and J by 3 bases, 5 bases remained unmatched. CDR3 length: 15 residues. CDR3 sequence reads: CASSETRTSVYEQYF. CDR3 nucleotide sequence: TGTGCCAGCAGTGAAACGAGGACTAGCGTCTACGAGCAGTACTTC.

On this clonotype: Possible read error: a much larger clone is one base away. The V call is TRBV11-2, the J call TRBJ1-3; D is undetermined. This CDR3 region has 14 residues. Germline assignment: CDR1 SGHAT and CDR2 FQNNGV. For the CDR3, the DNA is TGTGCCAGCAGCTTATATGCCTCTGGAAACACCGTATATTTT. Protein sequence: CASSLYASGNTVYF.

This clonotype has a handful of counts. The chain recombines TRBV10-2 with TRBJ2-3; 7 bases are a match to TRBD2. Germline V gene sequence: CDR1 WSHSY, CDR2 SAAADI. V shed 4 bases and J 3 bases; nucleotides not matched to a gene: 10. This CDR3 contains 16 residues. The CDR3 loop reads CASSARGAGKTDTQYF. In DNA form, the CDR3 reads TGCGCCAGCAGTGCCCGGGGAGCGGGGAAAACAGATACGCAGTATTTT.

V and J are TRBV2 and TRBJ2-5; the D is unclear. The CDR3 consists of 15 residues. Germline V gene sequence: CDR1 SNHLY, CDR2 FYNNEI. Trimming took 1 base from V and 9 from J, leaving 18 bases between them. CDR3 protein: CASSEDTYSNQPQYF. The CDR3 DNA is TGTGCCAGCAGTGAAGACACGTATAGCAATCAGCCCCAGTACTTC. The whole variable domain, filled in from reference TRBV2 and TRBJ2-5, reads EPEVTQTPSHQVTQMGQEVILRCVPISNHLYFYWYRQILGQKVEFLVSFYNNEISEKSEIFDDQFSVERPDGSNFTLKIRSTKLEDSAMYFCASSEDTYSNQPQYFGPGTRLLVL.

CDR3 bases: TGCAGCGTTGGACCCAGAGCGGAGACCCAGTACTTC. This gives the protein CSVGPRAETQYF. The rearrangement links TRBV29-1 to TRBJ2-5; D call uncertain. The CDR3 has 12 residues. The V end was cut by 4 bases, the J end by 5 bases, with 11 bases between. Germline-derived CDR1 and CDR2 are SQVTM and ANQGSEA.

This clonotype was counted ten times or more. CDR3 loop: CASSGAMNTEAFF. In DNA, the CDR3 is TGTGCCAGCAGTGGGGCGATGAACACTGAAGCTTTCTTT. The chain has TRBV6-1 and TRBJ1-1, with D unclear. V was shortened by 4 bases and J by 0 bases, with 6 bases between the two germline ends. The CDR3 runs 13 residues. Germline CDR1 and CDR2: MNHNS and SASEGT.

This chain joins TRBV19 and TRBJ1-2; 8 bases map to TRBD1. The CDR3 is 11 amino acids. With 9 bases clipped from V and 8 bases from J, the junction kept 5 bases outside the gene matches. Germline CDR1 reads LNHDA; CDR2 reads SQIVND (reference sequence). The CDR3 nucleotides read TGTGCCAGACAGGACAGGGACGGCTACACCTTC. Its translation is CARQDRDGYTF.

This clonotype was seen repeatedly, ten times or more. This rearrangement joins TRBV6-1 to TRBJ2-7; a weak D match, TRBD2 (6 bases). Trimming pared 6 bases from V and 0 bases from J, leaving 15 bases between. CDR1 is MNHNS, CDR2 SASEGT, per germline. The CDR3 extends over 15 amino acids. CDR3: CASRLGDSYSYEQYF. The CDR3 DNA follows: TGTGCCAGCAGGCTCGGGGACTCTTACTCCTACGAGCAGTACTTC.

In the case of this clonotype: No conserved phenylalanine or tryptophan ends this CDR3, so it is likely a read error. The limits of the CDR3 on the DNA are not certain, so only TCRdb's listed CDR3 is given. This chain connects TRBV10-3 to TRBJ2-6. The CDR3 has 8 residues if both end residues are counted. The V gene's germline CDR1 is ENHRY and CDR2 SYGVKD. The CDR3 loop reads CAISAETS.

The rearrangement links TRBV20-1 to TRBJ2-7; 12 nucleotides agree with TRBD1. Germline CDR1 DFQATT, CDR2 SNEGSKA (reference sequence). This CDR3 region has 15 residues. After removal of 6 bases from V and 6 bases from J, the junction contained 12 bases not matched to a gene. As DNA, the CDR3 is TGCAGTGCGCCGTCTCCCGGGACAGGGGGCAGCGAGCAGTACTTC. Its protein is CSAPSPGTGGSEQYF.

This clonotype was picked up many times. The chain links TRBV29-1 to TRBJ2-7; the D gene is possibly TRBD2 (5 bases). V was cut by 4 bases and J by 2 bases, with 12 bases left in between. The CDR3 spans 13 residues. Per germline, CDR1 SQVTM and CDR2 ANQGSEA. This CDR3 is CSVAEDGTYEQYF. The CDR3 DNA sequence: TGCAGCGTTGCAGAGGACGGGACCTACGAGCAGTACTTC.

Worth noting for this clonotype: This CDR3 is missing its conserved last phenylalanine or tryptophan, likely due to a read error. The DNA is omitted, as the CDR3 cannot be located on it reliably, and the CDR3 follows TCRdb's listing. This chain links TRBV5-5 with TRBJ1-3. The CDR3 spans 10 residues, counting both ends. Looked up from germline, CDR1 is SGHKS and CDR2 is YYEKEE (reference sequence). CDR3 sequence reads: CASSFSSGST.

The gene calls are TRBV20-1 and TRBJ2-7; 9 nucleotides align to TRBD1. Germline CDR1 reads DFQATT; CDR2 reads SNEGSKA (reference sequence). The CDR3 extends over 12 amino acids. The CDR3 DNA reads as TGCAGCGAACGGACAGGGGCATACGAGCAGTACTTC. Its protein is CSERTGAYEQYF.

The rearrangement joins TRBV7-8 to TRBJ2-2; 9 nucleotides line up with TRBD1. This CDR3 is 16 amino acids long. Losses at the gene ends were 5 bases for V and 2 bases for J; bases not matched to a gene: 6. The germline V gene encodes CDR1 SGHVS and CDR2 FQNEAQ. CDR3 residues: CASSAWDRANTGELFF. The CDR3 nucleotides are TGTGCCAGCAGCGCCTGGGACAGGGCAAACACCGGGGAGCTGTTTTTT.

As regards this clonotype: A much bigger clone sits one base away, suggesting this may be a read error. The conserved final phenylalanine or tryptophan is absent from the CDR3, which likely points to a read error. The chain carries TRBV14 and TRBJ2-5; 8 positions agree with TRBD1. V lost 5 bases and J lost 1; bases outside the gene matches: 6. The CDR3 is 15 amino acids. CDR1 is SGHDN, CDR2 FVKESK, per germline. In nucleotides, the CDR3 is TGTGCCAGCAGCTTGGACAGGGCCCTCCAAGAGACCCAGTACCTC. As protein: CASSLDRALQETQYL.

DNA of the CDR3: TGTGCCAGCAGCTTAAGGTCGGCTAGCGGGAGGAGGGAGACCCAGTACTTC. This encodes CASSLRSASGRRETQYF. The chain joins TRBV7-3 to TRBJ2-5; 11 nucleotides agree with TRBD2. The V gene end was trimmed by 1 base and the J gene end by 5 bases; junction bases not matched to a gene: 9. Germline V gene data show CDR1 as SGHTA and CDR2 as FQGTGA. CDR3 length: 17 amino acids.

This clonotype has only a few counts. The chain uses TRBV11-2 and TRBJ2-3, with D possibly matching TRBD1 (6 bases). The CDR3 has 16 residues. The V gene's germline CDR1 is SGHAT and CDR2 FQNNGV. V lost 4 bases, J lost 1 base, and 15 bases lay in between. CDR3 residues: CASSSEGRQGTDTQYF. The CDR3 bases are TGTGCCAGCAGCTCAGAGGGTAGACAGGGCACAGATACGCAGTATTTT.

The J gene is TRBJ1-1, the V gene TRBV6-5; D perhaps matches TRBD1 (5 bases). V gave up 0 bases and J gave up 1 base, with 15 bases separating them. Germline CDR1 and CDR2: MNHEY and SVGAGI. CDR3 length: 17 amino acids. CDR3 DNA: TGTGCCAGCAGTTACTCCGGGGGTGAGGAAACGAACACTGAAGCTTTCTTT. This gives the protein CASSYSGGEETNTEAFF.